Listed below are T cell receptor beta chains from one sample, sequenced in a study of T cells after posttransplantation cyclophosphamide. Produced via immunoSEQ multiplex PCR; TCRdb's table is partial and in-frame only. Reported are roughly 16,000 clones, none seen only once; the ten largest carry approximately 0.5%. Here the sequenced sample was PBMCs, taken after allogeneic stem cell transplant with posttransplant cyclophosphamide. The source is a female patient between 30 and 45 years old who received an allogeneic stem cell transplant from a related donor, was CMV-positive, and had no GVHD. Some T cells may trace back to the graft donor. CDR3s include the opening cysteine and the closing phenylalanine or tryptophan.

CDR3 protein: CASSFPGTAHTYEQYF
J gene: TRBJ2-7
CDR3 length: 16
V gene: TRBV5-6

CDR3 protein: CASSFAGGVSYNEQFF
J gene: TRBJ2-1
CDR3 length: 16
V gene: TRBV28

CDR3 protein: CASSIRGRSIEQYF
J gene: TRBJ2-7
CDR3 length: 14
V gene: TRBV19

CDR3 protein: CASGLIAGPQYF
J gene: TRBJ2-5
CDR3 length: 12
V gene: TRBV12-5

CDR3 protein: CASSSLGYEQYF
J gene: -
CDR3 length: 12
V gene: TRBV11-1

CDR3 protein: CAWSAGQGTDTQYF
J gene: TRBJ2-3
CDR3 length: 14
V gene: TRBV30

CDR3 protein: CASSFLAGSYEQYF
J gene: TRBJ2-7
CDR3 length: 14
V gene: TRBV27

CDR3 protein: CATTSGTSGDTQYF
J gene: TRBJ2-3
CDR3 length: 14
V gene: TRBV6-1

CDR3 protein: CATHQGQGNEKLFF
J gene: TRBJ1-4
CDR3 length: 14
V gene: TRBV25-1

CDR3 protein: CASSLVRAGNEQFF
J gene: TRBJ2-1
CDR3 length: 14
V gene: TRBV27

CDR3 protein: CASSPDSHGYTF
J gene: TRBJ1-2
CDR3 length: 12
V gene: TRBV5-4

CDR3 protein: CASSMGRDRVFLQPQHF
J gene: TRBJ1-5
CDR3 length: 17
V gene: TRBV19

CDR3 protein: CASSEVAGTGELFF
J gene: TRBJ2-2
CDR3 length: 14
V gene: TRBV25-1

CDR3 protein: CASAGSPNTGELFF
J gene: TRBJ2-2
CDR3 length: 14
V gene: TRBV19

CDR3 protein: CASSYTSGNNNEQFF
J gene: TRBJ2-1
CDR3 length: 15
V gene: TRBV6-5